This T cell receptor beta chain comes out of a study of T-cell reconstitution after alpha-beta-depleted transplantation in children. Study-wide findings and caveats: Most T-cell counts and diversity one year after the transplant came from T cells that were newly produced. For some patients, TCRbeta diversity was high at day 60 because of recipient T cells and thymic progenitors that survived. Reportedly, only several hundred clones from non-depleted graft cells drove alpha-beta T-cell counts at about two months.

Preparation of the TCRbeta library involved a method that used unique molecular identifiers. Using its own MiXCR run on the PCR reads, TCRdb lists one record per CDR3 protein. The sample shows 500,000 to 750,000 distinct CDR3 sequences, 20% to 30% of them seen only once. This clonotype has a handful of counts. As yet, its antigen is unknown. This CDR3 has 16 residues. Deletions cut 2 bases from V and 5 bases from J, with 16 bases between. CDR1 is MGHRA, CDR2 YSYEKL, per germline. The sequences come from PBMCs, collected before TCRalphabeta/CD19-depleted stem cell transplant. V and J are TRBV4-1 and TRBJ2-1; D unclear. The clonotype originates from a boy in the first two years of life with Wiskott-Aldrich syndrome, due to receive a stem cell transplant. CDR3 sequence reads: CASSQRAQTLDNEQFF. CDR3 in DNA: TGCGCCAGCAGCCAAAGAGCCCAGACGCTAGACAATGAGCAGTTCTTC.